The T cell receptor beta chain under discussion was sequenced for a study of T cells after yellow fever vaccination. As for the study in general: Fractions low in cell number were prepared with SMART-Seq v4 Ultra Low Input.

This clonotype was found many times. Template switching with 5'RACE generated the TCR cDNA and added a universal primer site and UMIs. TCRdb reanalysed the 5' RACE reads using MiXCR and keeps one entry per CDR3 protein. The sample consists of roughly 60,000 distinct CDR3 sequences, around 6.5% of them appearing once. CDR1 and CDR2 (germline): LGHDT, YNNKEL (reference sequence). With 7 bases clipped from V and 4 bases from J, the junction kept 9 bases outside the gene matches. This CDR3 region has 14 residues. The source material was CD8+ T cells sorted from PBMCs, sampled on the day of the first yellow fever vaccination. The chain has TRBV3-1 and TRBJ1-2, with 7 nucleotides matching TRBD1. This receptor was taken from a man younger than 30 who received the YFV17D yellow fever vaccine. The CDR3 DNA reads TGTGCCAGCAAGGAGACAGGGATTGGCTATGGCTACACCTTC. Translation gives CASKETGIGYGYTF.